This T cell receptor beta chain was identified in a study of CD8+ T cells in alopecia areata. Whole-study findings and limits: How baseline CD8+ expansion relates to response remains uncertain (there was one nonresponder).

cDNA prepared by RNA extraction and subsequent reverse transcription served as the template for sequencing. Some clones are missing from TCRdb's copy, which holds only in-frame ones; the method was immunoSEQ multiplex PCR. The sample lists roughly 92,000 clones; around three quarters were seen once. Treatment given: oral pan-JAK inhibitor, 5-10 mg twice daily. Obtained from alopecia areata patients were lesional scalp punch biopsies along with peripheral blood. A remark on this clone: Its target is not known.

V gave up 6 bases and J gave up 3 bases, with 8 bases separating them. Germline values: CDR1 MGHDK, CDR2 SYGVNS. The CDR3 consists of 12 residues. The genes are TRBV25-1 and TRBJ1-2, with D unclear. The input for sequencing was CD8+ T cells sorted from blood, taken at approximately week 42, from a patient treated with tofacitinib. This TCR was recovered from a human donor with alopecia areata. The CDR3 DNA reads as TGTGCCAGCAGAGACAATTACTATGGCTACACCTTC. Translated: CASRDNYYGYTF.